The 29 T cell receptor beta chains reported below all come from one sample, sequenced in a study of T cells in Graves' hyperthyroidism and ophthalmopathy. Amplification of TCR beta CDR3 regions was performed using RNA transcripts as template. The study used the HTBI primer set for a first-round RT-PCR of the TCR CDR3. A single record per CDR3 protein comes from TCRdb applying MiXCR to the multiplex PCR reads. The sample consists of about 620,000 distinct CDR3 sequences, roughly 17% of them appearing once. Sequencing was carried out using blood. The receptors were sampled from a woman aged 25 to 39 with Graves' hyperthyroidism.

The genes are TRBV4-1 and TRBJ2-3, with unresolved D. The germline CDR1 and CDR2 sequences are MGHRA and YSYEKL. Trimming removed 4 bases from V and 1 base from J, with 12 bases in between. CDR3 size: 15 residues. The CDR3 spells CASSRRDTGTDTQYF. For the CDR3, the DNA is TGCGCCAGCAGCCGCCGAGACACCGGCACAGATACGCAGTATTTT.

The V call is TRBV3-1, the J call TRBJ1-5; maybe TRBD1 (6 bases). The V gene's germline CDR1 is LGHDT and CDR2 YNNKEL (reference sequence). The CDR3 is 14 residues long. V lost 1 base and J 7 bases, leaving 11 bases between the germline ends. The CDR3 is CASSQGFRGQPQHF. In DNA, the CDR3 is TGTGCCAGCAGCCAAGGTTTCAGGGGACAGCCCCAGCATTTT.

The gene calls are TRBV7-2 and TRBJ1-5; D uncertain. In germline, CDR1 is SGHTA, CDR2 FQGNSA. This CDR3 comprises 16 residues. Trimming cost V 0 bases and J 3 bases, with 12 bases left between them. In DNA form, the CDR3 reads TGTGCCAGCAGCTTAGCGGGAGGGAGGGTCAATCAGCCCCAGCATTTT. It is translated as CASSLAGGRVNQPQHF.

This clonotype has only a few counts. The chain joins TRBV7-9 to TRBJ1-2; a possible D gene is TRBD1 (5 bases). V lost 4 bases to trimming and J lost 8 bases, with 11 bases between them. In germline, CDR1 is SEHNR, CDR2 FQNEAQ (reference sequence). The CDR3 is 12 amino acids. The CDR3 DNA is TGTGCCAGCAGCTGGGGCAGCCAGGGCTACACCTTC. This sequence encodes CASSWGSQGYTF.

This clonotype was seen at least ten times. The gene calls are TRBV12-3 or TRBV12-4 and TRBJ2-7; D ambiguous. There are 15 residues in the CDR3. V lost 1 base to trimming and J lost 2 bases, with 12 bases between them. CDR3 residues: CASSLVVSATYEQYF. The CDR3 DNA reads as TGTGCCAGCAGTTTAGTGGTCAGCGCCACCTACGAGCAGTACTTC.

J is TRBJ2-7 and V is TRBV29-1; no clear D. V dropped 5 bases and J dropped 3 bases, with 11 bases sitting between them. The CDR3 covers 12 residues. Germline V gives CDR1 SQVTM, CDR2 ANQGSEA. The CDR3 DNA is TGCAGCGTTCGACGTGACAACTACGAGCAGTACTTC. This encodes CSVRRDNYEQYF.

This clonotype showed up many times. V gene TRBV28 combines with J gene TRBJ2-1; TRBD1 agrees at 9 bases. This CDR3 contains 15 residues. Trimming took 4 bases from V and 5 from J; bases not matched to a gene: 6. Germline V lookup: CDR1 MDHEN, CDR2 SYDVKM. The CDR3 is CASSWGQGPDNEQFF. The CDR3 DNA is TGTGCCAGCAGTTGGGGACAGGGTCCTGACAATGAGCAGTTCTTC.

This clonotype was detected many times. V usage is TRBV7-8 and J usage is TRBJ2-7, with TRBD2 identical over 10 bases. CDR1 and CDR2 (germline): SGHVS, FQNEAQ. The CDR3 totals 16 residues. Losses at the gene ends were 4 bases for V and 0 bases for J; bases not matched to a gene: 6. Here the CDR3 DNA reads TGTGCCAGCAGCTCAAATAGCGGGAGGACCTCCTACGAGCAGTACTTC. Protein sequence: CASSSNSGRTSYEQYF.

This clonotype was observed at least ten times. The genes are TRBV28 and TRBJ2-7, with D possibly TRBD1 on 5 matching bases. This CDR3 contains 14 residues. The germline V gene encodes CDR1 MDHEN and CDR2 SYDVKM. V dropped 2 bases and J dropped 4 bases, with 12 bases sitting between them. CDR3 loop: CASSLEYRYYEQYF. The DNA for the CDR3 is TGTGCCAGCAGTTTAGAGTACAGGTATTACGAGCAGTACTTC.

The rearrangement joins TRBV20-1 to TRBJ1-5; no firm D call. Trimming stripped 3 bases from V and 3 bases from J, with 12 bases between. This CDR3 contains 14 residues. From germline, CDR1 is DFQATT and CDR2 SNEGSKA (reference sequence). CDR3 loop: CSARRTFNNQPQHF. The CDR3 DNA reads TGCAGTGCTAGGCGGACGTTTAACAATCAGCCCCAGCATTTT.

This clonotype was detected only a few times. The CDR3: CASSLTSGIGGGELFF. CDR3 in DNA: TGCGCCAGCAGCCTGACTAGCGGGATTGGTGGCGGGGAGCTGTTTTTT. The chain uses TRBV4-1 and TRBJ2-2, with 11 bases lining up with TRBD2. The V segment lost 4 bases and the J segment 7 bases; nucleotides outside the gene matches: 8. The CDR3 totals 16 residues. The germline V gene has CDR1 MGHRA and CDR2 YSYEKL.

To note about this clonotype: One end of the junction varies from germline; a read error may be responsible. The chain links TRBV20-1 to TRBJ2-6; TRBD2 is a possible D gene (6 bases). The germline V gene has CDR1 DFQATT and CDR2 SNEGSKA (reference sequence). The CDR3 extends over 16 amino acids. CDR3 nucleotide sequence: TGCAGTGCTTGGGGGGAGTGGGATTCTGGGGCCAACATCCTGACTTTC. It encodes CSAWGEWDSGANILTF.

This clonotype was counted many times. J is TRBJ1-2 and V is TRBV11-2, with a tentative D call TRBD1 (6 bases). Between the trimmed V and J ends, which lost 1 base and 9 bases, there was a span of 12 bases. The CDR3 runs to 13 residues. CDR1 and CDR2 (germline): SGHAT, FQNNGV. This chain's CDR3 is CASSLAGALSYTF. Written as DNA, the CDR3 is TGTGCCAGCAGCTTAGCAGGGGCGCTCAGCTACACCTTC.

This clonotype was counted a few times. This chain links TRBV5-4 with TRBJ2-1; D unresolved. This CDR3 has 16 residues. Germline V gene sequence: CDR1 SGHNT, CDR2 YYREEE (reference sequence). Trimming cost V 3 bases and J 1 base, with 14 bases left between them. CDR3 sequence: CASSSQASRSYNEQFF. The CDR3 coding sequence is TGTGCCAGCAGCTCCCAGGCGTCTAGGTCCTACAATGAGCAGTTCTTC.

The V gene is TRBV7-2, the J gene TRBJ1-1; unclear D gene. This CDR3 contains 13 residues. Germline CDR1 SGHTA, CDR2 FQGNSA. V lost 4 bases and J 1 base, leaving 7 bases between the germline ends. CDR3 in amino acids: CASSSWQNTEAFF. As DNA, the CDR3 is TGTGCCAGCAGCTCATGGCAGAACACTGAAGCTTTCTTT. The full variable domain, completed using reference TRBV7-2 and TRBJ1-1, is GAGVSQSPSNKVTEKGKDVELRCDPISGHTALYWYRQSLGQGLEFLIYFQGNSAPDKSGLPSDRFSAERTGGSVSTLTIQRTQQEDSAVYLCASSSWQNTEAFFGQGTRLTVV.

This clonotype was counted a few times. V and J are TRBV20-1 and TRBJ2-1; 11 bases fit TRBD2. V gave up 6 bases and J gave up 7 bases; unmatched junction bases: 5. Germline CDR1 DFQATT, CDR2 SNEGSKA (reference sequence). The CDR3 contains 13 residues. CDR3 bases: TGCAGTGCGAGACTAGCGGGAACTAATGAGCAGTTCTTC. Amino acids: CSARLAGTNEQFF.

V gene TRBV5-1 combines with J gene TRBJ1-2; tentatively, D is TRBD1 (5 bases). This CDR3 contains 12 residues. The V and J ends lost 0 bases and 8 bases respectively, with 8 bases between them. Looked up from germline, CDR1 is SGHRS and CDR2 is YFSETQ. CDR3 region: CASSLEGVGYTF. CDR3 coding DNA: TGCGCCAGCAGCTTGGAAGGGGTCGGCTACACCTTC.

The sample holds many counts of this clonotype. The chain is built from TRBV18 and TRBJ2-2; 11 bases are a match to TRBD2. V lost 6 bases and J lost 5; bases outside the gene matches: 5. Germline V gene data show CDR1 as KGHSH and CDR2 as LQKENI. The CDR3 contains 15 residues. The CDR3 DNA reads TGTGCCAGCTCCCGGACTAGCGGGCGAACCGGGGAGCTGTTTTTT. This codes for CASSRTSGRTGELFF.

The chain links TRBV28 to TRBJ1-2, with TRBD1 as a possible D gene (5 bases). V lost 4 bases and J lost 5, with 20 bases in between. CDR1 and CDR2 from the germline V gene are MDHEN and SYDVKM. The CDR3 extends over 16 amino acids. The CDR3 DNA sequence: TGTGCCAGCAGTTATACCGGGACGACGGCCCCTTATGGCTACACCTTC. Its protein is CASSYTGTTAPYGYTF.

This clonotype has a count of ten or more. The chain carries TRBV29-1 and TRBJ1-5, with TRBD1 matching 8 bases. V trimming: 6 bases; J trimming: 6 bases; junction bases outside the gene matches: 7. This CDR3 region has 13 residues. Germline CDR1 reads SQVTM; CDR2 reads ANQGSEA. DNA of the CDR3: TGCAGCGTAATAGACAGGGGAAGTCAGCCCCAGCATTTT. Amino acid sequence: CSVIDRGSQPQHF.

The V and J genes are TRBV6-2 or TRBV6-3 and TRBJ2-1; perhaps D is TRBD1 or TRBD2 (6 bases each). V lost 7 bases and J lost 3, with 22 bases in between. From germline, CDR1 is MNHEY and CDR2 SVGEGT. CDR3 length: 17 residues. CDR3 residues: CASTHRATSSIYNEQFF. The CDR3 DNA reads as TGTGCCAGCACCCACAGGGCCACTAGCAGCATCTACAATGAGCAGTTCTTC.

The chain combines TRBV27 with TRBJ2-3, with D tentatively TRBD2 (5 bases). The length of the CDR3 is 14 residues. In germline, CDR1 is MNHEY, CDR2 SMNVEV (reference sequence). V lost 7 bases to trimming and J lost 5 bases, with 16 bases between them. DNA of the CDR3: TGTGCCAGCAAGATTAGGACTGCCCTAGATACGCAGTATTTT. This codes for CASKIRTALDTQYF.

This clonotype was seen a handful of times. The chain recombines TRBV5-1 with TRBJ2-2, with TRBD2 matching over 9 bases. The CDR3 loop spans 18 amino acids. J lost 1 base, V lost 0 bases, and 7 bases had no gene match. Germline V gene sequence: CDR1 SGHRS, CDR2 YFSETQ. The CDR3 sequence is CASSLVLAGSRNTGELFF. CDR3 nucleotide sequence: TGCGCCAGCAGCTTGGTCCTAGCGGGATCCAGGAACACCGGGGAGCTGTTTTTT.

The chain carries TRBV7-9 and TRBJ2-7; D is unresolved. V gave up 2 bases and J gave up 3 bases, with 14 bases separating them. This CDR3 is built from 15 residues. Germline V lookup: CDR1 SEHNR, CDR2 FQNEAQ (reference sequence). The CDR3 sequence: CASSLYPDLNYEQYF. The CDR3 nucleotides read TGTGCCAGCAGCTTATACCCGGACCTGAACTACGAGCAGTACTTC.

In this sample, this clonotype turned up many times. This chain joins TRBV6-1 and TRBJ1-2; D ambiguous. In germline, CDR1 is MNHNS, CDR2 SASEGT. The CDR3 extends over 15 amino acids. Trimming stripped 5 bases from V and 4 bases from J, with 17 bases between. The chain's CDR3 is CASSLEARWGYGYTF. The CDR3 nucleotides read TGTGCCAGCAGTCTAGAGGCCAGATGGGGCTATGGCTACACCTTC.

CDR3 loop: CASKRTGDYPGANVLTF. CDR3 coding DNA: TGTGCCAGCAAGAGGACAGGGGATTATCCTGGGGCCAACGTCCTGACTTTC. The chain has TRBV2 and TRBJ2-6; 9 bases agree with TRBD1. The CDR3 length is 17 residues. V lost 7 bases and J lost 2; bases outside the gene matches: 9. Per germline, CDR1 SNHLY and CDR2 FYNNEI. The whole variable domain, remainder taken from reference TRBV2 and TRBJ2-6, is EPEVTQTPSHQVTQMGQEVILRCVPISNHLYFYWYRQILGQKVEFLVSFYNNEISEKSEIFDDQFSVERPDGSNFTLKIRSTKLEDSAMYFCASKRTGDYPGANVLTFGAGSRLTVL.

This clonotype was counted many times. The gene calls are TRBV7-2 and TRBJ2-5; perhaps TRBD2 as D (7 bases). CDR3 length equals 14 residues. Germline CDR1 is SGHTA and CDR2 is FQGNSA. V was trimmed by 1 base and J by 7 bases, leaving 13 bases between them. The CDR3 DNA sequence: TGTGCCAGCAGCTTAGAACGGGGGGCTGCGACCCAGTACTTC. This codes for CASSLERGAATQYF.

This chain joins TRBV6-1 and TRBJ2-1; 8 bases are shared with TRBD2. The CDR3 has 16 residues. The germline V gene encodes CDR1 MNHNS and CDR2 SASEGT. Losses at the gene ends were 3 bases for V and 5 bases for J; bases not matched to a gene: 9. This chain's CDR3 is CASSDSTSAPDNEQFF. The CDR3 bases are TGTGCCAGCAGTGACTCGACTAGCGCCCCGGACAATGAGCAGTTCTTC.

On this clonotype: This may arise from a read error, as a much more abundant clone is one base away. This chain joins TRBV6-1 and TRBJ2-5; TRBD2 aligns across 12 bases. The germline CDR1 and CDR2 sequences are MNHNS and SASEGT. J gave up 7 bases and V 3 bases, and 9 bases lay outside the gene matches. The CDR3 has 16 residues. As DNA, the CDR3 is TGTGCCAGCAGTGAGAACCGACTAGCGGGAGACGGGACCCAGTACTTC. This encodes CASSENRLAGDGTQYF.